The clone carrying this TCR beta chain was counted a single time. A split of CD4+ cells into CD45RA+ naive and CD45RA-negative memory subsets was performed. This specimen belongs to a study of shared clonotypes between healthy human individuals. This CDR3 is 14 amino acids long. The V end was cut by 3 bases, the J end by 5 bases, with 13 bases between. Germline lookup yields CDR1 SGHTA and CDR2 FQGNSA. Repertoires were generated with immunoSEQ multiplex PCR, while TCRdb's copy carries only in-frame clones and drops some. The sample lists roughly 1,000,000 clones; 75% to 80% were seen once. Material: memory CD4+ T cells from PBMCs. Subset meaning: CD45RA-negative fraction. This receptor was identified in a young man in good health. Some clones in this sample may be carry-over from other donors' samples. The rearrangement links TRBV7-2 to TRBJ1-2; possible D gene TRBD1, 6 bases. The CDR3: CASSLARGEYGYTF. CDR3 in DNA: TGTGCCAGCAGCTTGGCCAGGGGAGAGTATGGCTACACCTTC.